A selection of T cell receptor beta chains follows, all from one sample in a study of cytomegalovirus exposure and HLA in healthy donors. Assay: immunoSEQ multiplex PCR; the TCRdb copy retains only in-frame clones and omits some. The table has about 140,000 clones, 60% to 80% seen once. The specimen was PBMCs. The receptors stem from a man aged 35 to 55 in good health and CMV-seronegative. Each CDR3 is given with its conserved first and last residue. Each record gives: V gene, CDR3 length, J gene, CDR3 protein.

v_gene: TRBV4-3; len: 18; j_gene: TRBJ2-3; CDR3aa: CASSQDRSAGGSGDTQYF
v_gene: TRBV4-1; len: 17; j_gene: TRBJ1-3; CDR3aa: CASSQYITGGAGNTIYF
v_gene: TRBV4-1; len: 15; j_gene: TRBJ1-1; CDR3aa: CASSHLSAMNTEAFF
v_gene: TRBV14; len: 14; j_gene: TRBJ1-1; CDR3aa: CASSHSGLDTEAFF
v_gene: TRBV6-5; len: 13; j_gene: TRBJ1-2; CDR3aa: CASSGQAEYGYTF
v_gene: TRBV5-6; len: 16; j_gene: TRBJ2-3; CDR3aa: CASSFEGPTSTDTQYF
v_gene: TRBV6-5; len: 15; j_gene: TRBJ2-5; CDR3aa: CASSYYAGTQETQYF
v_gene: TRBV2; len: 14; j_gene: TRBJ2-5; CDR3aa: CASSRTGGGETQYF
v_gene: TRBV5-1; len: 14; j_gene: TRBJ1-4; CDR3aa: CASSLGDNNEKLFF
v_gene: TRBV28; len: 15; j_gene: TRBJ1-5; CDR3aa: CASNEQGGWDQPQHF
v_gene: TRBV4-3; len: 17; j_gene: TRBJ2-3; CDR3aa: CASSRASTGGPGDTQYF
v_gene: TRBV10-2; len: 15; j_gene: TRBJ1-5; CDR3aa: CASSESGYSNQPQHF
v_gene: TRBV7-6; len: 15; j_gene: TRBJ2-6; CDR3aa: CASSYQDSGANVLTF
v_gene: TRBV19; len: 16; j_gene: TRBJ1-5; CDR3aa: CASSIARTYSNQPQHF
v_gene: TRBV7-8; len: 15; j_gene: TRBJ1-2; CDR3aa: CASSAQSRGRLGYTF
v_gene: TRBV9; len: 15; j_gene: TRBJ1-1; CDR3aa: CASSPPRGVSTEAFF
v_gene: TRBV5-4; len: 13; j_gene: TRBJ2-5; CDR3aa: CASTAGGQETQYF
v_gene: TRBV7-2; len: 14; j_gene: TRBJ2-3; CDR3aa: CASSRGTGTDTQYF
v_gene: TRBV10-3; len: 17; j_gene: TRBJ1-4; CDR3aa: CAIYDPGQGTTNEKLFF
v_gene: TRBV14; len: 18; j_gene: TRBJ2-3; CDR3aa: CASSQDQGQGISTDTQYF
v_gene: TRBV7-9; len: 14; j_gene: TRBJ2-5; CDR3aa: CASSLRLDLETQYF
v_gene: TRBV11-1; len: 16; j_gene: TRBJ1-2; CDR3aa: CASSLDRDLANYGYTF
v_gene: TRBV7-9; len: 12; j_gene: TRBJ1-4; CDR3aa: CAATATNEKLFF
v_gene: TRBV19; len: 13; j_gene: TRBJ1-5; CDR3aa: CASSLVSNQPQHF
v_gene: TRBV5-1; len: 14; j_gene: TRBJ1-1; CDR3aa: CASGRGQATPEAFF
v_gene: TRBV28; len: 16; j_gene: TRBJ2-3; CDR3aa: CASSPPDGGSTDTQYF
v_gene: TRBV7-6; len: 13; j_gene: TRBJ1-1; CDR3aa: CASSPNRGSEAFF
v_gene: TRBV10-3; len: 15; j_gene: TRBJ1-2; CDR3aa: CAISPYETGLYGYTF
v_gene: TRBV6-1; len: 12; j_gene: TRBJ1-1; CDR3aa: CAGTSRGFEAFF
v_gene: TRBV6-1; len: 14; j_gene: TRBJ1-2; CDR3aa: CASSVGQGNYGYTF
v_gene: TRBV5-4; len: 17; j_gene: TRBJ1-2; CDR3aa: CASSQPRLLTGNYGYTF
v_gene: TRBV28; len: 15; j_gene: TRBJ1-2; CDR3aa: CASSLFHRGQGSYTF
v_gene: TRBV27; len: 15; j_gene: TRBJ2-1; CDR3aa: CASSGQGVSYNEQFF
v_gene: TRBV6-5; len: 13; j_gene: TRBJ1-4; CDR3aa: CASSYYGDEKLFF
v_gene: TRBV13; len: 14; j_gene: TRBJ1-1; CDR3aa: CASSRPDRVTEAFF
v_gene: TRBV28; len: 13; j_gene: TRBJ2-2; CDR3aa: CASSFRRAGELFF
v_gene: TRBV5-1; len: 15; j_gene: TRBJ2-1; CDR3aa: CASSGGAGGSNEQFF
v_gene: TRBV18; len: 16; j_gene: TRBJ2-1; CDR3aa: CASSPPVTGGSNEQFF
v_gene: TRBV5-1; len: 16; j_gene: TRBJ2-2; CDR3aa: CASSGLAGVNTGELFF
v_gene: TRBV5-1; len: 15; j_gene: TRBJ1-3; CDR3aa: CASSLDGQGADTIYF
v_gene: TRBV7-7; len: 14; j_gene: TRBJ2-2; CDR3aa: CASSPTLMTGELFF
v_gene: TRBV6-5; len: 14; j_gene: TRBJ2-7; CDR3aa: CASSSDRNGYEQYF
v_gene: TRBV5-6; len: 14; j_gene: TRBJ2-5; CDR3aa: CASSSDRVQETQYF
v_gene: TRBV27; len: 15; j_gene: TRBJ2-1; CDR3aa: CASSQIGQNYNEQFF
v_gene: TRBV28; len: 16; j_gene: TRBJ2-7; CDR3aa: CASSTPGQAPLYEQYF
v_gene: TRBV5-4; len: 15; j_gene: TRBJ2-7; CDR3aa: CASSLAAGGPWEQYF
v_gene: TRBV7-2; len: 15; j_gene: TRBJ1-5; CDR3aa: CASSWDRAPGVAQHF